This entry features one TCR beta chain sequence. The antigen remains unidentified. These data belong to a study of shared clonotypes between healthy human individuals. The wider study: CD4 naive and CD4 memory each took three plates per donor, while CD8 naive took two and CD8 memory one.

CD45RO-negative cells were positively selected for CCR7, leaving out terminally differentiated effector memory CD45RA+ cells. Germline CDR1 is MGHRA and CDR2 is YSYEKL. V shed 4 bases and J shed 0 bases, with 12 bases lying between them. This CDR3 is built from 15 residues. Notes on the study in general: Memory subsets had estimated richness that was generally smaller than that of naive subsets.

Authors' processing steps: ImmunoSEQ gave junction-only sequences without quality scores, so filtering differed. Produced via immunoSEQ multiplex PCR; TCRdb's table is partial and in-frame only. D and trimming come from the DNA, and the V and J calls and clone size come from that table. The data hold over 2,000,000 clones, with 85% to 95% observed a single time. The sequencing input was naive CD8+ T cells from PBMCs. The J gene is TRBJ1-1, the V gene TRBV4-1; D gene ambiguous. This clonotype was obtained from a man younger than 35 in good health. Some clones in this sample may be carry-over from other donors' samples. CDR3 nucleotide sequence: TGCGCCAGCAGCCCGCGCGTCGGATTGAACACTGAAGCTTTCTTT. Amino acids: CASSPRVGLNTEAFF.